The T cell receptor (beta chain) under discussion was sequenced for a study of technical replicates of blood from a few donors. Assay used: immunoSEQ multiplex PCR; TCRdb lists only in-frame clones, some missing. The table records around 79,000 clones, 85% to 95% of them present only once. Germline CDR1 is SGHVS and CDR2 is FQNEAQ. The V segment lost 2 bases and the J segment 2 bases; nucleotides outside the gene matches: 1. The CDR3 spans 14 residues. The sequenced sample consisted of T cells isolated from PBMCs. This TCR derives from a human donor in good health. J is TRBJ2-5 and V is TRBV7-8; 8 bases are a match to TRBD2. CDR3 in DNA: TGTGCCAGCAGCTTACTAGCGGGTCAAGAGACCCAGTACTTC. Residues: CASSLLAGQETQYF.